These 20 T cell receptor beta chains were all obtained from the same sample, sequenced in a study of T cell changes during pregnancy in multiple sclerosis. Generated by immunoSEQ multiplex PCR, the TCRdb table keeps only in-frame clones and is missing some. The table shows about 93,000 clones, with 90% to 95% occurring only once. The sequencing here drew on peripheral blood, taken after pregnancy. These receptors all stem from a female donor in good health, enrolled as a control in a pregnancy study.

As for this clone: Different DNA sequences within this sample yield the same CDR3. This chain connects TRBV18 to TRBJ1-3, with 7 bases aligning to TRBD1. The junction had 3 bases not matched to a gene; V was cut back by 3 bases and J by 4 bases. CDR3 length equals 14 residues. Germline values: CDR1 KGHSH, CDR2 LQKENI. The CDR3 is CASSPGTAGNTIYF. CDR3 nucleotide sequence: TGTGCCAGCTCACCCGGGACAGCCGGAAACACCATATATTTT.

V gene TRBV4-3 combines with J gene TRBJ2-2; tentatively, D is TRBD1 (6 bases). CDR1 is LGHNA, CDR2 YSLEER, per germline. This CDR3 contains 17 residues. V lost 4 bases and J lost 5, with 20 bases in between. The CDR3 DNA follows: TGCGCCAGCAGCCTTTTCCCCCACGGACAGACAACCGGGGAGCTGTTTTTT. This encodes CASSLFPHGQTTGELFF.

CDR3 DNA sequence: TGTGCCAGCAGCTCCAATCCGACTGAGAACACTGAAGCTTTCTTT. It is translated as CASSSNPTENTEAFF. This chain joins TRBV7-9 and TRBJ1-1; the D is unclear. The CDR3 is 15 residues long. The V gene lost 4 bases and the J gene lost 1 base, with 13 bases spanning the gap. The germline V gene encodes CDR1 SEHNR and CDR2 FQNEAQ (reference sequence). The full variable domain, in which reference TRBV7-9 and TRBJ1-1 provide the parts outside the CDR3, is DTGVSQNPRHKITKRGQNVTFRCDPISEHNRLYWYRQTLGQGPEFLTYFQNEAQLEKSRLLSDRFSAERPKGSFSTLEIQRTEQGDSAMYLCASSSNPTENTEAFFGQGTRLTVV.

This clone was detected only once. J is TRBJ2-1 and V is TRBV15; D gene unclear. Looked up from germline, CDR1 is LNHNV and CDR2 is YYDKDF (reference sequence). The CDR3 sequence is 13 residues long. Trimming pared 5 bases from V and 8 bases from J, leaving 13 bases between. Here the CDR3 reads CATSRPVADEQFF. The CDR3 DNA sequence: TGTGCCACCAGCCGACCCGTCGCGGATGAGCAGTTCTTC.

This chain connects TRBV4-3 to TRBJ1-2, with 10 bases identical to TRBD1. V trimming: 4 bases; J trimming: 2 bases; junction bases outside the gene matches: 4. CDR1 and CDR2 from the germline V gene are LGHNA and YSLEER. The CDR3 loop spans 15 amino acids. The DNA for the CDR3 is TGCGCCAGCAGCCCGGGGACAGGGGAGAACTATGGCTACACCTTC. Translated, it gives CASSPGTGENYGYTF.

The chain carries TRBV19 and TRBJ2-3; 8 bases are a match to TRBD1. Germline lookup yields CDR1 LNHDA and CDR2 SQIVND (reference sequence). This CDR3 contains 18 residues. Germline trimming cut 6 bases from V and 4 bases from J; bases unmatched to any gene: 18. Written as DNA, the CDR3 is TGTGCCAGTAGCCGAAGGGGTTTTGACAGGGGTATGGCAGATACGCAGTATTTT. Protein sequence: CASSRRGFDRGMADTQYF.

The chain employs TRBV18 and TRBJ2-6, with TRBD2 as a possible D gene (5 bases). The CDR3 is 17 residues long. The V gene's germline CDR1 is KGHSH and CDR2 LQKENI. Trimming shortened V by 3 bases and J by 2 bases, and 14 bases separated the two germline ends. The DNA of the CDR3 is TGTGCCAGCTCACCGACGGCACTCGGGGCTGGGGCCAACGTCCTGACTTTC. Translated: CASSPTALGAGANVLTF.

V gene TRBV7-3 combines with J gene TRBJ2-2; 8 nucleotides line up with TRBD2. Per germline, CDR1 SGHTA and CDR2 FQGTGA. This CDR3 spans 15 amino acids. Trimming took 5 bases from V and 2 from J; bases not matched to a gene: 4. CDR3: CASSAGGDNTGELFF. The CDR3 nucleotides read TGTGCCAGCAGCGCGGGGGGCGACAACACCGGGGAGCTGTTTTTT.

V gene TRBV18 combines with J gene TRBJ1-6; 11 nucleotides align to TRBD1. V lost 3 bases, J lost 7 bases, and 5 bases stayed unmatched. Germline V gene data show CDR1 as KGHSH and CDR2 as LQKENI. The CDR3 is 16 residues long. DNA of the CDR3: TGTGCCAGCTCACCCCTCGGACAGGGGGCGAATTCACCCCTCCACTTT. Its protein is CASSPLGQGANSPLHF.

The V gene is TRBV28, the J gene TRBJ1-2; 7 bases are a match to TRBD1. Trimming took 4 bases from V and 4 from J; bases not matched to a gene: 9. The germline V gene has CDR1 MDHEN and CDR2 SYDVKM. This CDR3 is built from 15 residues. The CDR3 region has the DNA TGTGCCAGCAGTTCACCGGGACAGAGCTCCTATGGCTACACCTTC. Amino acid sequence: CASSSPGQSSYGYTF.

For this clone: This may be a read error, as it is one base from a much larger clone. The rearrangement uses TRBV27 and TRBJ1-1; no firm D call. This CDR3 is 13 amino acids long. Germline V gives CDR1 MNHEY, CDR2 SMNVEV (reference sequence). CDR3 protein: CVSSSFPNGEAFF. CDR3 coding DNA: TGTGTCAGCAGTTCATTCCCGAACGGTGAAGCTTTCTTT.

This rearrangement joins TRBV4-2 to TRBJ1-2; 7 positions agree with TRBD1. The CDR3 contains 16 residues. Germline V CDR1 and CDR2: LGHNA, YNFKEQ. Losses at the gene ends were 3 bases for V and 1 base for J; bases not matched to a gene: 8. The CDR3 nucleotides are TGTGCCAGCAGCCATGTTACCGGGACAGTTAACTATGGCTACACCTTC. This gives the protein CASSHVTGTVNYGYTF.

The chain carries TRBV6-5 and TRBJ1-1; D is uncertain. CDR1 and CDR2 from the germline V gene are MNHEY and SVGAGI. CDR3 length: 14 amino acids. V dropped 2 bases and J dropped 2 bases, with 9 bases sitting between them. CDR3 region: CASSYTHSNTEAFF. The CDR3 DNA reads TGTGCCAGCAGTTACACCCACAGCAACACTGAAGCTTTCTTT.

V gene TRBV19 combines with J gene TRBJ2-5, with D possibly TRBD1 on 5 matching bases. The CDR3 extends over 15 amino acids. With 6 bases removed from V and 2 bases from J, the gap between germline ends came to 16 bases. The germline CDR1 and CDR2 sequences are LNHDA and SQIVND (reference sequence). The CDR3 DNA is TGTGCCAGTAGGGAGATCGGTCAGGGACAAGAGACCCAGTACTTC. Translating gives CASREIGQGQETQYF. Filled out from reference TRBV19 and TRBJ2-5, the complete variable domain reads DGGITQSPKYLFRKEGQNVTLSCEQNLNHDAMYWYRQDPGQGLRLIYYSQIVNDFQKGDIAEGYSVSREKKESFPLTVTSAQKNPTAFYLCASREIGQGQETQYFGPGTRLLVL.

This chain links TRBV7-3 with TRBJ2-7; TRBD2 is a possible D gene (6 bases). V lost 5 bases and J 5 bases, leaving 19 bases between the germline ends. CDR3 length equals 15 residues. Germline CDR1 reads SGHTA; CDR2 reads FQGTGA. CDR3 bases: TGTGCCAGCAGCCCCATGGGGGGATTAGTCGACGAGCAGTACTTC. The encoded protein is CASSPMGGLVDEQYF.

The V call is TRBV4-2, the J call TRBJ2-1, with TRBD2 identical over 7 bases. Looked up from germline, CDR1 is LGHNA and CDR2 is YNFKEQ. Trimming removed 3 bases from V and 6 bases from J; junction bases left unmatched: 17. The CDR3 runs 18 residues. In DNA form, the CDR3 reads TGTGCCAGCAGCCAGAATCCTACCGGGACTACAAGGTTCAATGAGCAGTTCTTC. Residues: CASSQNPTGTTRFNEQFF.

The J gene is TRBJ1-5, the V gene TRBV27, with TRBD1 matching 8 bases. Germline CDR1 and CDR2: MNHEY and SMNVEV (reference sequence). Germline trimming cut 5 bases from V and 7 bases from J; bases unmatched to any gene: 7. The CDR3 runs to 14 residues. The CDR3 sequence: CASSPTGAGQPQHF. The CDR3, as DNA: TGTGCCAGCAGTCCGACAGGGGCAGGGCAGCCCCAGCATTTT.

This rearrangement joins TRBV7-9 to TRBJ2-3; maybe TRBD1 (6 bases). Germline loops: CDR1 SEHNR, CDR2 FQNEAQ (reference sequence). The ends were cut back, 4 bases at V and 0 bases at J, with 14 bases in the middle. This CDR3 comprises 16 residues. The CDR3 protein is CASSSKDSGSTDTQYF. The CDR3 DNA reads as TGTGCCAGCAGCTCAAAGGACAGTGGAAGCACAGATACGCAGTATTTT.

The chain is built from TRBV23-1 and TRBJ2-3, with 7 nucleotides matching TRBD2. TRBV23-1 is an ORF for which the function is uncertain. The CDR3 loop spans 17 amino acids. J lost 2 bases, V lost 2 bases, and 10 bases had no gene match. The CDR3 coding sequence is TGCGCCAGCAGTCAAGCCCTTGGTAGCGGGTTCACAGATACGCAGTATTTT. It is translated as CASSQALGSGFTDTQYF.

In regard to this clone: An end of the junction does not agree with germline; a read error may underlie this. This chain connects TRBV11-2 to TRBJ2-5; D gene unclear. The CDR3 length is 14 residues. The germline V gene has CDR1 SGHAT and CDR2 FQNNGV. In DNA form, the CDR3 reads TGTGCCAGCAGCTTGGGTAGCACACAAGAGATCCAGTACTTC. It is translated as CASSLGSTQEIQYF.